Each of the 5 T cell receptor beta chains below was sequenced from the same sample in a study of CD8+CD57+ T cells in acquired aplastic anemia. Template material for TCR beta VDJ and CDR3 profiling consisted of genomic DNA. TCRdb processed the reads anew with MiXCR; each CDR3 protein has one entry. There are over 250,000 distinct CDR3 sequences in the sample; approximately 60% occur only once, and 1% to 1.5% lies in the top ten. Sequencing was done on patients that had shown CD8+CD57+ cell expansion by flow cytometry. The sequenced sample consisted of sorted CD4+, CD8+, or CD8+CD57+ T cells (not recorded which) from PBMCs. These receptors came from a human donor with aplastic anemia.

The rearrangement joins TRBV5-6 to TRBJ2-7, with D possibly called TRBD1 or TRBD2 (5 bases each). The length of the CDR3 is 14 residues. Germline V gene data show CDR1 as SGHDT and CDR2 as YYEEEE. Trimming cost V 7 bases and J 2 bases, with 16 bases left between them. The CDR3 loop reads CASRTRDGPYEQYF. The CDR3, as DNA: TGTGCCAGCCGAACCCGGGACGGGCCCTACGAGCAGTACTTC.

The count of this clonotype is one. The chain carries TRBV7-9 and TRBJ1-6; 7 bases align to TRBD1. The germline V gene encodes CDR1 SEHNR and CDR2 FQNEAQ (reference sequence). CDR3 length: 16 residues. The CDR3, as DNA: TGTGTCATACACGTAGAGGGACAGAATTATAATTCACCCCTCCACTTT. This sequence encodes CVIHVEGQNYNSPLHF.

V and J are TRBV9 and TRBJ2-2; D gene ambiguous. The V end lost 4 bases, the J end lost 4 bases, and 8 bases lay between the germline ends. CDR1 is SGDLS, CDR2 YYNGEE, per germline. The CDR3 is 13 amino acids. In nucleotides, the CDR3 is TGTGCCAGCAGCTTGGGGTCCACCGGGGAGCTGTTTTTT. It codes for CASSLGSTGELFF. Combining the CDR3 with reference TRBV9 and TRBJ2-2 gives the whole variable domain DSGVTQTPKHLITATGQRVTLRCSPRSGDLSVYWYQQSLDQGLQFLIQYYNGEERAKGNILERFSAQQFPDLHSELNLSSLELGDSALYFCASSLGSTGELFFGEGSRLTVL.

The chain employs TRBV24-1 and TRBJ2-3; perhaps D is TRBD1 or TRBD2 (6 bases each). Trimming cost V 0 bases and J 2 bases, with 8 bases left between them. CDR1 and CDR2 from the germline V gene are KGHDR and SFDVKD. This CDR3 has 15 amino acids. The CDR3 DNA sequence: TGTGCCACCAGTGATTTGCGGGGGCCCACAGATACGCAGTATTTT. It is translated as CATSDLRGPTDTQYF.

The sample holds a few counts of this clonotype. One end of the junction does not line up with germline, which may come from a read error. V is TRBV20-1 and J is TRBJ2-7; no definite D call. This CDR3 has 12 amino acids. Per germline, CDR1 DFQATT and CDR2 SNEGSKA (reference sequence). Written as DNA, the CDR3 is TGCAGTGCTCGACCCGGCTCCCACGAGCAGTACTTC. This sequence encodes CSARPGSHEQYF.